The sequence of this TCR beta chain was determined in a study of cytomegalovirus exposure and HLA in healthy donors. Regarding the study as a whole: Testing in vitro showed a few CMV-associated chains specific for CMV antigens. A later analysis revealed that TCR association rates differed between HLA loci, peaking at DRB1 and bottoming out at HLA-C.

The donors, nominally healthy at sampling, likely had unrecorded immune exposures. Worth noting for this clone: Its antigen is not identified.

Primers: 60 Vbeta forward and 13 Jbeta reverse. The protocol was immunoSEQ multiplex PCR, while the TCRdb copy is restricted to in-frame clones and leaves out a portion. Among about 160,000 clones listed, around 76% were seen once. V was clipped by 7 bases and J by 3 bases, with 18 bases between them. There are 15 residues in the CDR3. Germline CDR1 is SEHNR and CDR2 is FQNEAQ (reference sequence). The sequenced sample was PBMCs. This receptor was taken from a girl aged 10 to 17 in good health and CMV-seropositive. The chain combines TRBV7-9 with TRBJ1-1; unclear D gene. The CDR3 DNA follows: TGTGCCAGCACCACGATTGCCGAGGGCCACACTGAAGCTTTCTTT. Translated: CASTTIAEGHTEAFF.